This entry lists 24 T cell receptor beta chains sequenced from one sample in a study of regulatory T cells in long-lasting Graves disease. The time point: newly diagnosed GD, antithyroid drugs for less than 3 months. The TCR library was prepared using RNA isolated from PBMCs. Construction of TCR beta libraries relied on iRepertoire HTBI primers and on Arm-PCR targeting CDR3 regions. From the multiplex PCR reads, TCRdb called clonotypes with MiXCR, one entry per CDR3 protein. The table shows approximately 350,000 distinct CDR3 sequences, with 16% occurring only once. In addition, the sample was reused for a study of T cells in Graves' hyperthyroidism and ophthalmopathy.

The sample consisted of peripheral blood mononuclear cells (PBMCs), taken at new diagnosis, from a patient treated with antithyroid drugs. The receptor set was obtained from a man aged 35-49 years with Graves disease.

This clonotype was observed at least ten times. This rearrangement joins TRBV2 to TRBJ2-3; TRBD1 might be the D (5 bases). V lost 7 bases and J 1 base, leaving 15 bases between the germline ends. Germline V CDR1 and CDR2: SNHLY, FYNNEI. The CDR3 is made up of 15 amino acids. This chain's CDR3 is CASIGRVRGTDTQYF. For the CDR3, the DNA is TGTGCCAGCATTGGCAGGGTACGAGGCACAGATACGCAGTATTTT.

In this sample, this clonotype turned up many times. The CDR3 DNA follows: TGTGCCAGCACTTCGTGGGCTGGGGTGTACGAGCAGTACTTC. This encodes CASTSWAGVYEQYF. The chain has TRBV2 and TRBJ2-7; unclear D gene. V shed 7 bases and J shed 4 bases, with 17 bases lying between them. CDR1 SNHLY and CDR2 FYNNEI come from the germline V gene. The CDR3 consists of 14 residues.

Ten or more counts support this clonotype. The V gene is TRBV7-9, the J gene TRBJ1-1; 8 bases line up with TRBD1. Germline V CDR1 and CDR2: SEHNR, FQNEAQ (reference sequence). This CDR3 has 14 residues. V lost 2 bases, J lost 3 bases, and 2 bases stayed unmatched. CDR3: CASSLQGAHTEAFF. The CDR3 DNA reads as TGTGCCAGCAGCTTACAGGGGGCGCACACTGAAGCTTTCTTT.

This clonotype was counted once. The gene calls are TRBV18 and TRBJ1-1; no reliable D call. The CDR3 sequence is 13 residues long. The germline gives CDR1 KGHSH, CDR2 LQKENI. V lost 4 bases and J lost 3, with 9 bases in between. The CDR3 bases are TGTGCCAGCTCACTCAGTCTAGACACTGAAGCTTTCTTT. Translation: CASSLSLDTEAFF. The whole variable domain, remainder taken from reference TRBV18 and TRBJ1-1, is NAGVMQNPRHLVRRRGQEARLRCSPMKGHSHVYWYRQLPEEGLKFMVYLQKENIIDESGMPKERFSAEFPKEGPSILRIQQVVRGDSAAYFCASSLSLDTEAFFGQGTRLTVV.

This clonotype was seen repeatedly, ten times or more. The rearrangement joins TRBV2 to TRBJ1-5; the D is unclear. Trimming took off 7 bases at V and 6 bases at J, with 16 bases between the two ends. This CDR3 has 14 residues. Germline CDR1 SNHLY, CDR2 FYNNEI. The chain's CDR3 is CASTEWGGTQPQHF. The CDR3 DNA reads TGTGCCAGCACCGAGTGGGGTGGCACTCAGCCCCAGCATTTT.

This clonotype was seen a few times. This likely came from a read error, as a far larger clone is one base away. The chain links TRBV6-9 to TRBJ2-7, with a tentative D call TRBD2 (5 bases). Trimming cost V 3 bases and J 6 bases, with 18 bases left between them. Looked up from germline, CDR1 is MNHGY and CDR2 is SVAAGI. The CDR3 runs 15 residues. In DNA form, the CDR3 reads TGTGCCAGCAGTTACTCCCCGGGGAGCAGCTGCGAGCAGTACTTC. Translation: CASSYSPGSSCEQYF.

The rearrangement joins TRBV6-1 to TRBJ2-1; no clear D. Trimming took 7 bases from V and 3 from J, leaving 4 bases between them. The CDR3 spans 11 residues. Germline lookup yields CDR1 MNHNS and CDR2 SASEGT. CDR3 DNA sequence: TGTGCCAGCATCAACTACAATGAGCAGTTCTTC. Its protein product is CASINYNEQFF.

This clonotype was detected ten times or more. The gene calls are TRBV19 and TRBJ2-5; 11 bases line up with TRBD2. Germline V gene lookup returns CDR1 LNHDA and CDR2 SQIVND (reference sequence). J lost 0 bases, V lost 5 bases, and 14 bases had no gene match. This CDR3 has 19 residues. Here the CDR3 DNA reads TGTGCCAGTAGTCCCAGGCCGTCGTCGGGACTAGCGGACCAAGAGACCCAGTACTTC. Translated, it gives CASSPRPSSGLADQETQYF.

This clonotype was seen ten or more times. This rearrangement joins TRBV27 to TRBJ2-3; TRBD1 might be the D (6 bases). Trimming shortened V by 6 bases and J by 0 bases, and 16 bases separated the two germline ends. CDR1 is MNHEY and CDR2 is SMNVEV in the germline V gene (reference sequence). The CDR3 has 16 residues. The CDR3 bases are TGTGCCAGCAGAACCGACAGGAATCCTAGCACAGATACGCAGTATTTT. The encoded protein is CASRTDRNPSTDTQYF.

This clonotype has at least ten counts. The V gene is TRBV30, the J gene TRBJ2-5, with 16 nucleotides matching TRBD2. The CDR3 consists of 14 residues. V gave up 2 bases and J gave up 13 bases; unmatched junction bases: 7. Germline loops: CDR1 GTSNPN, CDR2 SVGIG (reference sequence). CDR3 residues: CAWSSPGTSGGGYF. The DNA of the CDR3 is TGTGCCTGGAGTTCCCCCGGGACTAGCGGGGGGGGGTACTTC.

This clonotype was detected ten times or more. The genes are TRBV2 and TRBJ2-7; possibly TRBD1 for D (7 bases). The CDR3 totals 15 residues. The V end was cut by 9 bases, the J end by 6 bases, with 24 bases between. Germline V gene lookup returns CDR1 SNHLY and CDR2 FYNNEI. In nucleotides, the CDR3 is TGTGCCAGTGGACAGGACAGTTCGAGGGAGGCCGAGCAGTACTTC. The encoded protein is CASGQDSSREAEQYF.

This clonotype appeared many times. V is TRBV15 and J is TRBJ2-5; 11 positions agree with TRBD2. Germline lookup yields CDR1 LNHNV and CDR2 YYDKDF (reference sequence). After removal of 1 base from V and 2 bases from J, the junction contained 3 bases not matched to a gene. This CDR3 comprises 16 residues. CDR3 sequence reads: CATSRALAGGQETQYF. The CDR3 DNA reads as TGTGCCACCAGCAGAGCGCTAGCGGGGGGACAAGAGACCCAGTACTTC.

J is TRBJ2-4 and V is TRBV5-5, with D possibly being TRBD2 (6 bases). The CDR3 loop spans 18 amino acids. The V end lost 0 bases, the J end lost 8 bases, and 24 bases lay between the germline ends. The germline CDR1 and CDR2 sequences are SGHKS and YYEKEE (reference sequence). The CDR3 DNA follows: TGTGCCAGCAGCTTGGAGTCTGGGGGGTACTACTCCTATGACATTCAGTACTTC. It translates to CASSLESGGYYSYDIQYF.

This clonotype was detected many times. The chain has TRBV11-2 and TRBJ2-3, with D unresolved. The germline CDR1 and CDR2 sequences are SGHAT and FQNNGV. V shed 4 bases and J shed 0 bases, with 11 bases lying between them. This CDR3 is 15 amino acids long. CDR3 sequence (DNA): TGTGCCAGCAGCTCCTTCCCCAAAAGCACAGATACGCAGTATTTT. Protein product: CASSSFPKSTDTQYF.

This clonotype appeared a few times. The chain carries TRBV5-4 and TRBJ2-2, with 8 bases identical to TRBD2. The junction had 8 bases not matched to a gene; V was cut back by 3 bases and J by 4 bases. The germline V gene encodes CDR1 SGHNT and CDR2 YYREEE (reference sequence). CDR3 size: 16 residues. CDR3 in amino acids: CASSSVAGLPTGELFF. CDR3 in DNA: TGTGCCAGCAGCTCGGTAGCGGGGCTGCCCACCGGGGAGCTGTTTTTT.

The chain carries TRBV9 and TRBJ2-2; TRBD1 is a possible D gene (5 bases). V lost 2 bases, J lost 1 base, and 18 bases lay in between. This CDR3 comprises 18 residues. From germline, CDR1 is SGDLS and CDR2 YYNGEE. For the CDR3, the DNA is TGTGCCAGCAGCGTCGACCACATACTCCAGGGGAACACCGGGGAGCTGTTTTTT. It translates to CASSVDHILQGNTGELFF.

This clonotype was recorded at least ten times. The rearrangement joins TRBV20-1 to TRBJ1-1, with 9 bases that match TRBD1. Germline V gene lookup returns CDR1 DFQATT and CDR2 SNEGSKA (reference sequence). The CDR3 is 13 amino acids. V shed 3 bases, J shed 9 bases, and the junction held 8 bases outside the gene matches. The CDR3 is CSARGTGLVKAFF. In DNA form, the CDR3 reads TGCAGTGCTAGGGGGACAGGGTTGGTGAAAGCTTTCTTT.

The sample holds a few counts of this clonotype. The chain joins TRBV9 to TRBJ2-2; no definite D call. Germline assignment: CDR1 SGDLS and CDR2 YYNGEE. The CDR3 spans 14 residues. The V and J ends lost 4 bases and 2 bases respectively, with 9 bases between them. CDR3 sequence (DNA): TGTGCCAGCAGCAGGGTCTTAAACACCGGGGAGCTGTTTTTT. Translated: CASSRVLNTGELFF. Filled out from reference TRBV9 and TRBJ2-2, the complete variable domain reads DSGVTQTPKHLITATGQRVTLRCSPRSGDLSVYWYQQSLDQGLQFLIQYYNGEERAKGNILERFSAQQFPDLHSELNLSSLELGDSALYFCASSRVLNTGELFFGEGSRLTVL.

This clonotype was counted ten times or more. The chain combines TRBV2 with TRBJ2-7, with a weak D call TRBD1 (5 bases). The ends were cut back, 4 bases at V and 7 bases at J, with 8 bases in the middle. In germline, CDR1 is SNHLY, CDR2 FYNNEI. The CDR3 covers 11 residues. This CDR3 is CASSVRQEQYF. CDR3 DNA sequence: TGTGCCAGCAGTGTAAGACAGGAGCAGTACTTC.

This clonotype was counted between two and nine times. The chain employs TRBV20-1 and TRBJ1-6, with D unresolved. The germline CDR1 and CDR2 sequences are DFQATT and SNEGSKA (reference sequence). V dropped 2 bases and J dropped 5 bases, with 10 bases sitting between them. This CDR3 has 14 amino acids. The CDR3 region has the DNA TGCAGTGCTAGACTGCAGTATAATAATTCACCCCTCCACTTT. It yields the protein CSARLQYNNSPLHF.

The sample holds many counts of this clonotype. The chain links TRBV12-3 or TRBV12-4 to TRBJ1-5; the D gene is possibly TRBD1 (6 bases). The V gene lost 3 bases and the J gene lost 2 bases, with 11 bases spanning the gap. This CDR3 is 15 amino acids long. The CDR3 nucleotides are TGTGCCAGCAGTTTCCTCAAGGGGGGCAATCAGCCCCAGCATTTT. This translates into CASSFLKGGNQPQHF.

Points on this clonotype: Relative to the germline gene, one junction end is altered; a read error may explain this. The chain is built from TRBV9 and TRBJ2-1; a possible D gene is TRBD1 (5 bases). Germline V gene sequence: CDR1 SGDLS, CDR2 YYNGEE. The CDR3 extends over 12 amino acids. CDR3 sequence reads: CASSVQGNEQLF. CDR3 DNA sequence: TGTGCCAGCAGCGTCCAGGGAAATGAGCAGCTCTTC. The variable domain in full, completed from reference TRBV9 and TRBJ2-1, reads DSGVTQTPKHLITATGQRVTLRCSPRSGDLSVYWYQQSLDQGLQFLIQYYNGEERAKGNILERFSAQQFPDLHSELNLSSLELGDSALYFCASSVQGNEQLFGPGTRLTVL.

Worth noting for this clonotype: An end of the junction does not agree with germline; a read error may underlie this. The J gene is TRBJ2-7, the V gene TRBV7-9; a weak D match, TRBD1 (6 bases). Germline V gene lookup returns CDR1 SEHNR and CDR2 FQNEAQ (reference sequence). The CDR3 spans 13 residues. The CDR3 spells CASSSDSSYEQHF. The CDR3, as DNA: TGTGCCAGCAGCTCGGACAGTTCCTACGAGCAGCACTTC.

This clonotype appeared many times. The J gene is TRBJ2-7, the V gene TRBV4-1; the D gene is possibly TRBD2 (7 bases). Deletions cut 4 bases from V and 4 bases from J, with 17 bases between. CDR3 length: 15 residues. CDR1 MGHRA and CDR2 YSYEKL come from the germline V gene. The CDR3 region is CASSPGRGARYEQYF. CDR3 coding DNA: TGCGCCAGCAGCCCAGGTCGGGGGGCAAGGTACGAGCAGTACTTC.